This is a list of T cell receptor beta chains from one sample in a study of T cell repertoires in cytomegalovirus infection. The antigens for these receptors are not known. TCRdb ran MiXCR on the reads and lists one entry per CDR3 protein. The sample includes 600,000 to 700,000 distinct CDR3 sequences, approximately 33% of them seen just once. This specimen consisted of cultured PBMCs, obtained from culture after CMV antigen stimulation. The receptors originated from a human donor in good health (CMV status not recorded). Some clones in this sample may be carry-over from other donors' samples. Both conserved end residues are part of each CDR3. The order of the fields is D gene, J gene, V gene, clone size, CDR3 length, CDR3 protein, CDR3 DNA. The D gene is left open where the match is weak. Not all rows give a size; the values are once, few, many and, for expanded clones, a class.

D: TRBD1
J: TRBJ2-3
V: TRBV6-2/TRBV6-3
size: .
length: 15
CDR3: CASRHQGAGTDTQYF
DNA: TGTGCCAGCAGACACCAGGGGGCTGGCACAGATACGCAGTATTTT

D: TRBD2
J: TRBJ2-1
V: TRBV7-6
size: .
length: 16
CDR3: CASSLRGTSGRNEQFF
DNA: TGTGCCAGCAGCTTAAGGGGTACTAGCGGGAGAAATGAGCAGTTCTTC

D: .
J: TRBJ2-7
V: TRBV29-1
size: .
length: 12
CDR3: CSVRQDSYEQYF
DNA: TGCAGCGTTAGACAGGACTCCTACGAGCAGTACTTC

D: .
J: TRBJ2-3
V: TRBV4-1
size: .
length: 17
CDR3: CASRPIGTRLMTDTQYF
DNA: TGCGCCAGCAGGCCAATTGGAACCCGACTAATGACAGATACGCAGTATTTT

D: .
J: TRBJ1-1
V: TRBV14
size: .
length: 13
CDR3: CASSQDRSAEAFF
DNA: TGTGCCAGCAGCCAAGATAGGAGTGCTGAAGCTTTCTTT

D: TRBD2
J: TRBJ2-3
V: TRBV5-4
size: .
length: 15
CDR3: CASTNTSGGTDTQYF
DNA: TGTGCCAGCACTAACACCAGCGGGGGAACAGATACGCAGTATTTT

D: .
J: TRBJ2-3
V: TRBV27
size: .
length: 11
CDR3: CASKSTDTQYF
DNA: TGTGCCAGCAAAAGCACAGATACGCAGTATTTT

D: .
J: TRBJ1-1
V: TRBV2
size: .
length: 12
CDR3: CASSGDGSEAFF
DNA: TGTGCCAGCAGTGGGGACGGATCTGAAGCTTTCTTT

D: .
J: TRBJ2-3
V: TRBV7-9
size: .
length: 16
CDR3: CASSHLSGRGPDTQYF
DNA: TGTGCCAGCAGCCACCTCTCGGGCAGGGGCCCAGATACGCAGTATTTT

D: .
J: TRBJ2-2
V: TRBV5-6
size: once
length: 16
CDR3: CASSVMTESNTGELFF
DNA: TGTGCCAGCAGCGTAATGACAGAATCGAACACCGGGGAGCTGTTTTTT

D: .
J: TRBJ1-2
V: TRBV10-2
size: many
length: 14
CDR3: CASSESRQGLGYTF
DNA: TGCGCCAGCAGTGAGTCCCGGCAGGGCCTTGGCTACACCTTC

D: .
J: TRBJ1-5
V: TRBV18
size: .
length: 14
CDR3: CASSPSSGNQPQHF
DNA: TGTGCCAGCTCACCTTCGTCCGGCAATCAGCCCCAGCATTTT

D: .
J: TRBJ1-1
V: TRBV7-6
size: .
length: 17
CDR3: CASSSWAGEYLVTEAFF
DNA: TGTGCCAGCAGCTCGTGGGCAGGGGAGTATCTGGTCACTGAAGCTTTCTTT

D: TRBD1
J: TRBJ1-5
V: TRBV19
size: few
length: 15
CDR3: CASNPQTGTNQPQHF
DNA: TGTGCCAGTAACCCGCAGACAGGGACCAATCAGCCCCAGCATTTT

D: .
J: TRBJ2-7
V: TRBV7-2
size: few
length: 14
CDR3: CASSYMDSSYEQYF
DNA: TGTGCCAGCAGCTACATGGACAGCTCCTACGAGCAGTACTTC

D: .
J: TRBJ1-1
V: TRBV27
size: .
length: 16
CDR3: CASSFLAGGPNTEAFF
DNA: .

D: TRBD1
J: TRBJ2-7
V: TRBV20-1
size: once
length: 14
CDR3: CSATTGTATYEQYF
DNA: TGCAGTGCAACGACCGGGACAGCAACCTACGAGCAGTACTTC

D: TRBD1
J: TRBJ1-1
V: TRBV11-3
size: few
length: 13
CDR3: CASSLEGAGVAFF
DNA: TGTGCCAGCAGCTTGGAGGGGGCGGGCGTCGCTTTCTTT